This TCR beta chain was documented in a study of OX40 agonist ivuxolimab in advanced cancers. TCRdb keeps only in-frame clones here, not all; method: immunoSEQ multiplex PCR. Here the sample spans about 120,000 clones, around 87% being singletons. Only one count was recorded for this clone. Germline loops: CDR1 SGHTA, CDR2 FQGNSA. The J segment lost 8 bases and the V segment lost 4 bases, leaving 12 bases of the junction unmatched. CDR3 length equals 15 residues. This clonotype originated in an adult with an advanced solid tumor such as melanoma, head and neck, liver or kidney cancer. The sequencing used CD4+ or CD8+ T cells sorted from blood, collected in a trial of the OX40 agonist ivuxolimab. The V and J genes are TRBV7-2 and TRBJ2-5; 8 nucleotides align to TRBD1. CDR3 bases: TGTGCCAGCAGCTATAGACAGGGGCCACCAGGTACCCAGTACTTC. It specifies CASSYRQGPPGTQYF.